The rows below give T cell receptor beta chains drawn from one sample of a study of T cells in Graves' hyperthyroidism and ophthalmopathy. In TCRdb, the multiplex PCR reads were re-called with MiXCR into one record per CDR3 protein. The sample has under 350,000 distinct CDR3 sequences; around 25% are singletons. The sequencing input was blood. Source of these receptors: a man between 40 and 49 years old with Graves' hyperthyroidism that later progressed to Graves' ophthalmopathy. Each CDR3 is given with its conserved first and last residue. D genes are given only for firm matches. Only some rows state a clone size, as once, few, many or a class for expanded clones.

size: many
V: TRBV3-1
J: TRBJ2-2
D: NA
CDR3: CASSQFITTGELFF
DNA: TGTGCCAGCAGCCAATTCATAACGACCGGGGAGCTGTTTTTT

size: few
V: TRBV6-5
J: TRBJ2-2
D: TRBD2
CDR3: CATKLGLAAGELFF
DNA: TGTGCCACCAAGTTGGGACTAGCAGCCGGGGAGCTGTTTTTT

size: NA
V: TRBV6-1
J: TRBJ1-1
D: TRBD1
CDR3: CASQGPGTEAFF
DNA: TGTGCCTCACAGGGGCCGGGCACTGAAGCTTTCTTT

size: few
V: TRBV18
J: TRBJ2-2
D: NA
CDR3: CASSPFLRREFTGELFF
DNA: TGTGCCAGCTCACCCTTCTTGAGGAGAGAGTTCACCGGGGAGCTGTTTTTT

size: few
V: TRBV2
J: TRBJ2-7
D: TRBD1
CDR3: CATANDRGSYEQYF
DNA: TGTGCCACCGCTAACGACAGGGGTTCCTACGAGCAGTACTTC

size: many
V: TRBV15
J: TRBJ1-3
D: NA
CDR3: CATSVKQEGNTIYF
DNA: TGTGCCACCAGCGTCAAACAGGAGGGAAACACCATATATTTT

size: NA
V: TRBV27
J: TRBJ1-5
D: TRBD1
CDR3: CASSRSTGGKVQPQHF
DNA: TGTGCCAGCAGTCGTTCCACAGGGGGCAAGGTGCAGCCCCAGCATTTT

size: many
V: TRBV24-1
J: TRBJ2-1
D: NA
CDR3: CATSDYGDRIQFF
DNA: TGTGCCACCAGTGATTACGGAGACCGCATCCAGTTCTTC

size: many
V: TRBV18
J: TRBJ2-3
D: NA
CDR3: CASSPAGTNTDTQYF
DNA: TGTGCCAGCTCACCCGCGGGAACAAACACAGATACGCAGTATTTT

size: NA
V: TRBV11-3
J: TRBJ2-2
D: NA
CDR3: CASSPGYGNTGELFF
DNA: TGTGCCAGCAGCCCAGGGTACGGGAACACCGGGGAGCTGTTTTTT

size: NA
V: TRBV7-6
J: TRBJ2-7
D: TRBD1
CDR3: CASSPMGQGVNYEQYF
DNA: TGTGCCAGCAGCCCGATGGGACAGGGGGTAAACTACGAGCAGTACTTC

size: few
V: TRBV11-2
J: TRBJ2-7
D: TRBD1
CDR3: CASSKPGTGAWEQYF
DNA: TGTGCCAGCAGCAAACCCGGGACAGGGGCTTGGGAGCAGTACTTC

size: many
V: TRBV29-1
J: TRBJ2-5
D: NA
CDR3: CSVRLQGFQETQYF
DNA: TGCAGCGTCCGATTACAGGGATTCCAAGAGACCCAGTACTTC

size: NA
V: TRBV12-3/TRBV12-4
J: TRBJ2-7
D: NA
CDR3: CASSPRAGEQYF
DNA: TGTGCCAGCAGTCCCAGGGCCGGCGAGCAGTACTTC

size: NA
V: TRBV12-3/TRBV12-4
J: TRBJ1-1
D: TRBD1
CDR3: CASSVGTGMTEAFF
DNA: TGTGCCAGCAGTGTCGGGACAGGGATGACTGAAGCTTTCTTT

size: NA
V: TRBV12-3/TRBV12-4
J: TRBJ1-3
D: NA
CDR3: CASSLATSGNTIYF
DNA: TGTGCCAGCAGTTTAGCCACTTCTGGAAACACCATATATTTT

size: many
V: TRBV28
J: TRBJ1-1
D: NA
CDR3: CASSLRLGEAFF
DNA: TGTGCCAGCAGTTTAAGGTTGGGAGAAGCTTTCTTT

size: many
V: TRBV12-3/TRBV12-4
J: TRBJ2-7
D: NA
CDR3: CASREMAGYEQYF
DNA: TGTGCCAGCAGAGAAATGGCGGGCTACGAGCAGTACTTC

size: NA
V: TRBV6-1
J: TRBJ1-2
D: NA
CDR3: CASRGGRQGYGYTF
DNA: TGTGCCAGCAGAGGAGGCAGGCAAGGCTATGGCTACACCTTC

size: few
V: TRBV4-1
J: TRBJ2-2
D: NA
CDR3: CASSQDGGSGELFF
DNA: TGCGCCAGCAGCCAAGATGGGGGGTCCGGGGAGCTGTTTTTT